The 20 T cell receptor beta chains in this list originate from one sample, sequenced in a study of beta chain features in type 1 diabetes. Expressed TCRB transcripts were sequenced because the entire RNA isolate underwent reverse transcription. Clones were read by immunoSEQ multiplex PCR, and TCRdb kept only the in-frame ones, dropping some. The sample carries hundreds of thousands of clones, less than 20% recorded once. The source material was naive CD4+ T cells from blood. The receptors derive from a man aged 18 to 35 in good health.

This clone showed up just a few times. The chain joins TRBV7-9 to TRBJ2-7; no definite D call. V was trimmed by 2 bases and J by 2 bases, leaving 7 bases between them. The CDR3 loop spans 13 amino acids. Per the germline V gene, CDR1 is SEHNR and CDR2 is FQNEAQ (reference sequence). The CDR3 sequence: CASSLNTAYEQYF. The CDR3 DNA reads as TGTGCCAGCAGCTTAAACACAGCCTACGAGCAGTACTTC. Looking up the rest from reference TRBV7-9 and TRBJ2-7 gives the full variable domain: DTGVSQNPRHKITKRGQNVTFRCDPISEHNRLYWYRQTLGQGPEFLTYFQNEAQLEKSRLLSDRFSAERPKGSFSTLEIQRTEQGDSAMYLCASSLNTAYEQYFGPGTRLTVT.

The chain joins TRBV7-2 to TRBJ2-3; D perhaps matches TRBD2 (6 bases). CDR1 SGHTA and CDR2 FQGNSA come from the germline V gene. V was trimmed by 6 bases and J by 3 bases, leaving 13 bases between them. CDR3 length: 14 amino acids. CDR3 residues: CASSSGRGTDTQYF. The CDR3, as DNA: TGTGCCAGCAGTTCCGGCCGGGGGACAGATACGCAGTATTTT.

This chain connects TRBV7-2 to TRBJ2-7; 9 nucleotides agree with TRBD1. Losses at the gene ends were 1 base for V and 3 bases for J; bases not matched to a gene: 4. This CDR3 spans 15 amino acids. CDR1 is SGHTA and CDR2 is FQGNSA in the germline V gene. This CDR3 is CASSLGQGVVYEQYF. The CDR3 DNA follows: TGTGCCAGCAGCTTAGGACAGGGGGTCGTCTACGAGCAGTACTTC.

The CDR3 reads CSVDLFADRGNYGYTF. CDR3 in DNA: TGCAGCGTTGATCTCTTCGCCGACAGGGGAAACTATGGCTACACCTTC. The V call is TRBV29-1, the J call TRBJ1-2; 8 nucleotides line up with TRBD1. Germline CDR1 and CDR2: SQVTM and ANQGSEA. CDR3 length equals 16 residues. V shed 3 bases, J shed 2 bases, and the junction held 11 bases outside the gene matches. The full variable domain, in which reference TRBV29-1 and TRBJ1-2 provide the parts outside the CDR3, is SAVISQKPSRDICQRGTSLTIQCQVDSQVTMMFWYRQQPGQSLTLIATANQGSEATYESGFVIDKFPISRPNLTFSTLTVSNMSPEDSSIYLCSVDLFADRGNYGYTFGSGTRLTVV.

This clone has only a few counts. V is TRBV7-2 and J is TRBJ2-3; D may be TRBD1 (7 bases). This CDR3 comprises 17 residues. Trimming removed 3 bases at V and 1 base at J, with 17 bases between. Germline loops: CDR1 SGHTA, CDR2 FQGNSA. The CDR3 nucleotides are TGTGCCAGCAGCTTGCGGGGCAGGGGGACGGGCACAGATACGCAGTATTTT. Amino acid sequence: CASSLRGRGTGTDTQYF.

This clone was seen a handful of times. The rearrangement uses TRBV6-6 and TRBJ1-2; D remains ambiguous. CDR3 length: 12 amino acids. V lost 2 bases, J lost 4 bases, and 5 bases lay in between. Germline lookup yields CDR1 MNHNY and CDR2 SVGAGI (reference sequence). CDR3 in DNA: TGTGCCAGCAGTTACGACGGCTATGGCTACACCTTC. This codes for CASSYDGYGYTF.

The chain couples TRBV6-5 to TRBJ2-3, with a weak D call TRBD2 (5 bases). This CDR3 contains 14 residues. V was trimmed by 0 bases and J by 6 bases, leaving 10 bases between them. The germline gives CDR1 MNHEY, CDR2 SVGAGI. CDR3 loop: CASSYSISVDTQYF. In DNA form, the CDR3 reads TGTGCCAGCAGTTACTCGATTAGCGTGGATACGCAGTATTTT.

CDR3 amino acids: CAISSPGGTGGYEQYF. CDR3 nucleotides: TGTGCCATCAGTTCCCCGGGAGGGACAGGGGGTTACGAGCAGTACTTC. The chain combines TRBV10-3 with TRBJ2-7; 11 bases align to TRBD1. The CDR3 consists of 16 residues. From germline, CDR1 is ENHRY and CDR2 SYGVKD. Germline trimming cut 5 bases from V and 4 bases from J; bases unmatched to any gene: 10.

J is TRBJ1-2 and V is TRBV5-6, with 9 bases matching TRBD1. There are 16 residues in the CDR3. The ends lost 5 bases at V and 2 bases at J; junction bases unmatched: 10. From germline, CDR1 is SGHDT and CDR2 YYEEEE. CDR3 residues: CASSYLGTGRNYGYTF. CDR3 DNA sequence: TGTGCCAGCAGTTACCTCGGGACAGGGCGCAACTATGGCTACACCTTC.

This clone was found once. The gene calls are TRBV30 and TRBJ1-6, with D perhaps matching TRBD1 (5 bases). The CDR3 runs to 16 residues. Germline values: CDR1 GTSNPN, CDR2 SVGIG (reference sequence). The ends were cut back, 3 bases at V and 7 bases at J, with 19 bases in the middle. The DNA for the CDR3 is TGTGCCTGGAGCCCCCGGACAACTACCAACAATTCACCCCTCCACTTT. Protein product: CAWSPRTTTNNSPLHF.

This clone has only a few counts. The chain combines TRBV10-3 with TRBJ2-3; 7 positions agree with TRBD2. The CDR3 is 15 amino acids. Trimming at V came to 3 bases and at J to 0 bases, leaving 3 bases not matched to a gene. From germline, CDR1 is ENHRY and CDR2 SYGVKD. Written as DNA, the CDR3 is TGTGCCATCAGTGACCTAGCGGCTAGCACAGATACGCAGTATTTT. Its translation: CAISDLAASTDTQYF.

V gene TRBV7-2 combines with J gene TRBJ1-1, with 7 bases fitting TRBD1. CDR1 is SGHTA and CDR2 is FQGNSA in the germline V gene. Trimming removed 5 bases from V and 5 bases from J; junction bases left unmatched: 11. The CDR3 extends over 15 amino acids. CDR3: CASSPTTGRWTEAFF. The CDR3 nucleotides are TGTGCCAGCAGCCCAACGACAGGGAGGTGGACTGAAGCTTTCTTT. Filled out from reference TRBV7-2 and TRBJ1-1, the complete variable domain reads GAGVSQSPSNKVTEKGKDVELRCDPISGHTALYWYRQSLGQGLEFLIYFQGNSAPDKSGLPSDRFSAERTGGSVSTLTIQRTQQEDSAVYLCASSPTTGRWTEAFFGQGTRLTVV.

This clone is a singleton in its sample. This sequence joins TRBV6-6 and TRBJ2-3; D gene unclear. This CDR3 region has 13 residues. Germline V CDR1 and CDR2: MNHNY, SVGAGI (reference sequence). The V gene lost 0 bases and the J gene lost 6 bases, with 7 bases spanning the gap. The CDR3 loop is CASSYSTVDTQYF. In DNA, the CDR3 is TGTGCCAGCAGTTACTCGACGGTTGATACGCAGTATTTT.

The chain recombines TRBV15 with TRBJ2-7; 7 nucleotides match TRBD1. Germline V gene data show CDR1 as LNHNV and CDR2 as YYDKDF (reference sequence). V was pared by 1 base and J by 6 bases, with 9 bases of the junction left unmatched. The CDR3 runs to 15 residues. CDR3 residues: CATSRGGTALSEQYF. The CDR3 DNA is TGTGCCACCAGCAGAGGGGGGACAGCTCTAAGCGAGCAGTACTTC.

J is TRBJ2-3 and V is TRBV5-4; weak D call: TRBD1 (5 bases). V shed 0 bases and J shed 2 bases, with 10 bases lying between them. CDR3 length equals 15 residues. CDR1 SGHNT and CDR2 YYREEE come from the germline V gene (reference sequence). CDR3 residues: CASSLGTQLTDTQYF. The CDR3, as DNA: TGTGCCAGCAGCTTGGGGACACAGCTCACAGATACGCAGTATTTT.

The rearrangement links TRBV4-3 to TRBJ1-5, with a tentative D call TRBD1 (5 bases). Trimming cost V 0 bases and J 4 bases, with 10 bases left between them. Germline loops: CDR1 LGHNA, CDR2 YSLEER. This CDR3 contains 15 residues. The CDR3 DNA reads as TGCGCCAGCAGCCAAGAGGTAGGGGTTAATCAGCCCCAGCATTTT. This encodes CASSQEVGVNQPQHF.

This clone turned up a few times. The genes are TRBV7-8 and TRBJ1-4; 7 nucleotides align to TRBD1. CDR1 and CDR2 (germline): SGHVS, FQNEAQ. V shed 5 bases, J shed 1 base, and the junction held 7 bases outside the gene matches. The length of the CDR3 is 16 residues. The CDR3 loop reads CASSRSGTETNEKLFF. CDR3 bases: TGTGCCAGCAGCCGATCCGGGACAGAAACTAATGAAAAACTGTTTTTT.

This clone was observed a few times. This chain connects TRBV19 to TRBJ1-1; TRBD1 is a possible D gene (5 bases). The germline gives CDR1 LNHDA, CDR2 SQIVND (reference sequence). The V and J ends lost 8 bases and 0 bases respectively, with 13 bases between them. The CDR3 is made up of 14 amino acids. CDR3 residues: CASSEGLMNTEAFF. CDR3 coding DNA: TGTGCCAGTTCGGAGGGGCTCATGAACACTGAAGCTTTCTTT.

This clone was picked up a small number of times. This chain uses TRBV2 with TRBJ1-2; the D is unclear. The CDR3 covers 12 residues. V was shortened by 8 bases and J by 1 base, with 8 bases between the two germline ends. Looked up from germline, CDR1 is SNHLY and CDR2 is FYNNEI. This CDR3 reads CASRRDNYGYTF. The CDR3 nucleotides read TGTGCCAGCCGACGGGATAACTATGGCTACACCTTC.

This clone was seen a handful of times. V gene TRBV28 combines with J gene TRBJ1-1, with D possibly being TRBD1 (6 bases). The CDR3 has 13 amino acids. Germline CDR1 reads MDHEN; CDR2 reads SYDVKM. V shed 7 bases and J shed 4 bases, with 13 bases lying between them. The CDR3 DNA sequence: TGTGCCAGCACCCACAGGGTCCGCACTGAAGCTTTCTTT. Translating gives CASTHRVRTEAFF.